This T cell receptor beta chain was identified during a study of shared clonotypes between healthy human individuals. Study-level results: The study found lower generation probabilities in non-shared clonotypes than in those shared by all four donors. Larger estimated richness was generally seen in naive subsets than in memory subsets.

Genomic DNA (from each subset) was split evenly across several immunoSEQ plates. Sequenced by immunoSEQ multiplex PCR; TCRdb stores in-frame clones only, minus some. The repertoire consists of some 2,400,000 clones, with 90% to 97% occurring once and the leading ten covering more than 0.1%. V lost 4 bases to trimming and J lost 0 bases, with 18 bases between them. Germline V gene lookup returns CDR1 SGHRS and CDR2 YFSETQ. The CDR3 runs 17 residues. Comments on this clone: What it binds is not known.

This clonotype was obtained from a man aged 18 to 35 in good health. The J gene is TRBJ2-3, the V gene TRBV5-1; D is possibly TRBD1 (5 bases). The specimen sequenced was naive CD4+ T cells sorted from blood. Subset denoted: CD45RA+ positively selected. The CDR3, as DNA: TGCGCCAGCAGCCCGACAGCTGGGGTGATCAGCACAGATACGCAGTATTTT. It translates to CASSPTAGVISTDTQYF.